The 13 T cell receptor beta chains given below trace back to one sample, sequenced in a study of T-cell reconstitution after alpha-beta-depleted transplantation in children. Preparing the TCRbeta library involved the use of unique molecular identifiers. TCRdb re-analysed the PCR reads in MiXCR, keeping a single row per CDR3 protein. The table records hundreds of thousands of distinct CDR3 sequences, roughly 13% of them present only once. Material: PBMCs, mostly from graft donor cells, obtained 360 days after TCRalphabeta/CD19-depleted stem cell transplant. These receptors were taken from a male patient younger than 18 who had a stem cell transplant for acute myeloid leukemia, so the T cells may come from the graft donor.

The V call is TRBV7-3, the J call TRBJ2-1; TRBD2 aligns across 12 bases. CDR3 size: 17 residues. Germline V CDR1 and CDR2: SGHTA, FQGTGA. Unmatched junction bases numbered 5, after V lost 4 bases and J lost 1 base. The DNA of the CDR3 is TGTGCCAGCAGCTCCCGGACTAGCGGGATTTCCTACAATGAGCAGTTCTTC. Translating it yields CASSSRTSGISYNEQFF.

This clonotype has more than one count but fewer than ten. The chain recombines TRBV24-1 with TRBJ2-1; D gene unclear. Trimming pared 5 bases from V and 9 bases from J, leaving 13 bases between. Germline V CDR1 and CDR2: KGHDR, SFDVKD. The CDR3 totals 13 residues. The CDR3 DNA reads as TGTGCCACCAGTGTGACCTCTCGAGGTGAGCAGTTCTTC. Encoded protein: CATSVTSRGEQFF.

This clonotype showed up many times. The V call is TRBV29-1, the J call TRBJ2-7; 9 bases map to TRBD1. The germline CDR1 and CDR2 sequences are SQVTM and ANQGSEA. Trimming took 4 bases from V and 3 from J; bases not matched to a gene: 7. This CDR3 has 14 amino acids. CDR3 sequence reads: CSVGKTGGHYEQYF. The CDR3 bases are TGCAGCGTTGGTAAGACAGGGGGGCACTACGAGCAGTACTTC.

The rearrangement uses TRBV6-1 and TRBJ2-1, with 8 bases matching TRBD2. This CDR3 region has 17 residues. Trimming at V came to 4 bases and at J to 0 bases, leaving 8 bases not matched to a gene. The germline CDR1 and CDR2 sequences are MNHNS and SASEGT. CDR3: CASSAGGGRSSYNEQFF. The CDR3 region has the DNA TGTGCCAGCAGTGCCGGGGGGGGCCGGAGCTCCTACAATGAGCAGTTCTTC.

This clonotype was seen at least ten times. V usage is TRBV7-9 and J usage is TRBJ2-1, with 8 bases identical to TRBD2. The CDR3 totals 17 residues. J was trimmed by 7 bases and V by 3 bases; bases with no gene match: 14. The germline V gene encodes CDR1 SEHNR and CDR2 FQNEAQ (reference sequence). CDR3 loop: CASSFPGGSGTRNEQFF. The CDR3 nucleotides are TGTGCCAGCAGCTTCCCTGGCGGTAGCGGGACGCGAAATGAGCAGTTCTTC.

This clonotype was detected many times. The J gene is TRBJ1-5, the V gene TRBV6-5; D is unclear. Trimming removed 2 bases from V and 6 bases from J, with 17 bases in between. The germline gives CDR1 MNHEY, CDR2 SVGAGI. The CDR3 loop spans 16 amino acids. DNA for the CDR3: TGTGCCAGCAGTTACCAAAAACCCCCTTCGGGTCAGCCCCAGCATTTT. As protein: CASSYQKPPSGQPQHF.

This clonotype appeared a few times. CDR3 sequence (DNA): TGTGCCAACCTTCAAGAGACCCAGTACTTC. Its translation is CANLQETQYF. The rearrangement uses TRBV2 and TRBJ2-5; no firm D call. CDR1 and CDR2 from the germline V gene are SNHLY and FYNNEI. Trimming removed 10 bases from V and 2 bases from J, with 5 bases in between. This CDR3 has 10 residues.

CDR3 in amino acids: CSVAPVSGGASNEQFF. CDR3 DNA sequence: TGCAGCGTTGCCCCCGTGTCTGGGGGCGCTTCGAATGAGCAGTTCTTC. This rearrangement joins TRBV29-1 to TRBJ2-1, with D maybe TRBD1 (6 bases). The germline gives CDR1 SQVTM, CDR2 ANQGSEA. The CDR3 is made up of 16 amino acids. The V and J ends lost 4 bases and 7 bases respectively, with 23 bases between them.

This clonotype has ten or more counts. The J gene is TRBJ2-1, the V gene TRBV12-3 or TRBV12-4, with 9 bases aligning to TRBD2. Trimming at V came to 10 bases and at J to 2 bases, leaving 6 bases not matched to a gene. CDR3 length: 14 residues. The CDR3 sequence is CAILSGSTYNEQFF. CDR3 nucleotides: TGTGCCATCCTTAGCGGGAGCACCTACAATGAGCAGTTCTTC.

This clonotype appeared many times. The V gene is TRBV9, the J gene TRBJ2-1; TRBD2 matches 10 bases. There are 16 residues in the CDR3. Germline-derived CDR1 and CDR2 are SGDLS and YYNGEE. Germline trimming cut 3 bases from V and 2 bases from J; bases unmatched to any gene: 5. CDR3: CASSEGLAEPYNEQFF. The CDR3 region has the DNA TGTGCCAGCAGCGAAGGACTAGCGGAGCCCTACAATGAGCAGTTCTTC.

This rearrangement joins TRBV2 to TRBJ2-7; D gene ambiguous. The CDR3 is 15 residues long. Trimming took 3 bases from V and 5 from J, leaving 17 bases between them. Germline V gene data show CDR1 as SNHLY and CDR2 as FYNNEI. Written as DNA, the CDR3 is TGTGCCAGCAGTGATGAGGCAGCCGCCCGGAACGAGCAGTACTTC. Amino acids: CASSDEAAARNEQYF.

This clonotype has only a few counts. The chain joins TRBV7-2 to TRBJ1-2, with D possibly matching TRBD1 (6 bases). CDR1 SGHTA and CDR2 FQGNSA come from the germline V gene. This CDR3 is 12 amino acids long. The germline V and J ends were trimmed by 4 bases and 4 bases, with 7 bases remaining between them. CDR3 nucleotides: TGTGCCAGCAGCTGGGACATCTATGGCTACACCTTC. Amino acid sequence: CASSWDIYGYTF.

V gene TRBV7-3 combines with J gene TRBJ2-7, with 9 positions matching TRBD2. Trimming removed 1 base from V and 0 bases from J; junction bases left unmatched: 7. Per germline, CDR1 SGHTA and CDR2 FQGTGA. The CDR3 loop spans 17 amino acids. CDR3 bases: TGTGCCAGCAGCTTAAGGGCTAGCGGGACGGCCTCCTACGAGCAGTACTTC. It yields the protein CASSLRASGTASYEQYF.